This passage covers 26 T cell receptor beta chains from one sample sequenced in a study of T cell clones after liver transplantation. The table came from immunoSEQ multiplex PCR; TCRdb's copy has only in-frame clones and leaves some out. The sample lists just under 9,500 clones; approximately 80% were seen once. This specimen was CD8+ T cells from blood, taken at the 22-month timepoint. These receptors all come from a human patient who received a liver transplant. The graft donor may account for some of the T cells.

CDR3 nucleotides: TGCGCCAGCAGCCAAGATGGAGGGACAGGAGGGGACTACGAGCAGTACTTC. Protein product: CASSQDGGTGGDYEQYF. The chain carries TRBV4-1 and TRBJ2-7; 8 bases align to TRBD1. V was clipped by 0 bases and J by 3 bases; unmatched bases: 10. The CDR3 covers 17 residues. CDR1 and CDR2 from the germline V gene are MGHRA and YSYEKL.

This clone is medium-sized within its sample. V gene TRBV5-1 combines with J gene TRBJ2-3, with D uncertain. V was shortened by 0 bases and J by 5 bases, with 13 bases between the two germline ends. The CDR3 spans 15 residues. Germline lookup yields CDR1 SGHRS and CDR2 YFSETQ. This chain's CDR3 is CASSLGRQTKDTQYF. CDR3 in DNA: TGCGCCAGCAGCTTGGGCCGGCAAACTAAAGATACGCAGTATTTT.

The V and J genes are TRBV9 and TRBJ2-5; unclear D gene. Germline CDR1 SGDLS, CDR2 YYNGEE. V lost 2 bases, J lost 5 bases, and 10 bases lay in between. The CDR3 length is 13 residues. Written as DNA, the CDR3 is TGTGCCAGCAGCGTGGCCTTGGGGGAGACCCAGTACTTC. Translating gives CASSVALGETQYF.

J is TRBJ2-1 and V is TRBV4-1, with 12 bases identical to TRBD1. The germline CDR1 and CDR2 sequences are MGHRA and YSYEKL. Trimming removed 3 bases from V and 7 bases from J; junction bases left unmatched: 4. The CDR3 has 15 amino acids. CDR3 loop: CASSQGQGAGNEQFF. The CDR3 nucleotides are TGCGCCAGCAGCCAGGGACAGGGGGCAGGAAATGAGCAGTTCTTC.

The rearrangement links TRBV14 to TRBJ1-1; 7 nucleotides align to TRBD1. V shed 6 bases, J shed 5 bases, and the junction held 9 bases outside the gene matches. The CDR3 is 14 amino acids. CDR1 and CDR2 (germline): SGHDN, FVKESK. The CDR3 reads CASRSRGRGTEAFF. In DNA, the CDR3 is TGTGCCAGCAGGTCGAGGGGGCGAGGGACTGAAGCTTTCTTT.

The chain links TRBV27 to TRBJ2-7; D ambiguous. Deletions cut 5 bases from V and 5 bases from J, with 13 bases between. Germline V lookup: CDR1 MNHEY, CDR2 SMNVEV (reference sequence). This CDR3 is built from 13 residues. CDR3 loop: CASSPSNGHEQYF. The CDR3, as DNA: TGTGCCAGCAGTCCGTCGAATGGCCACGAGCAGTACTTC.

This chain uses TRBV29-1 with TRBJ1-6; 7 bases match TRBD1. Per germline, CDR1 SQVTM and CDR2 ANQGSEA. The V segment lost 7 bases and the J segment 0 bases; nucleotides outside the gene matches: 6. The CDR3 is 15 amino acids. This CDR3 is CSASRDSSYNSPLHF. DNA for the CDR3: TGCAGCGCCTCCCGGGACAGCTCCTATAATTCACCCCTCCACTTT.

V gene TRBV4-1 combines with J gene TRBJ2-1; a possible D gene is TRBD1 (6 bases). V lost 5 bases and J lost 6, with 17 bases in between. Germline V gives CDR1 MGHRA, CDR2 YSYEKL. The CDR3 has 15 amino acids. This chain's CDR3 is CASSTQGEVGNEQFF. The CDR3 DNA reads as TGCGCCAGCAGCACACAGGGAGAAGTGGGCAATGAGCAGTTCTTC.

This clone occurred a few times. The CDR3 spells CASSHQQDFTLHF. CDR3 DNA sequence: TGTGCCAGCAGTCATCAACAGGACTTCACCCTCCACTTT. The gene calls are TRBV6-5 and TRBJ1-6; TRBD1 is a possible D gene (5 bases). The germline V and J ends were trimmed by 5 bases and 14 bases, with 16 bases remaining between them. From germline, CDR1 is MNHEY and CDR2 SVGAGI. The CDR3 covers 13 residues.

The chain couples TRBV4-1 to TRBJ2-3; no reliable D call. Germline V CDR1 and CDR2: MGHRA, YSYEKL. The CDR3 totals 13 residues. The V end lost 0 bases, the J end lost 4 bases, and 5 bases lay between the germline ends. The CDR3 sequence: CASSQESADTQYF. The CDR3 DNA reads as TGCGCCAGCAGCCAAGAGTCAGCAGATACGCAGTATTTT.

This chain joins TRBV7-9 and TRBJ2-7; TRBD2 is a possible D gene (6 bases). The CDR3 runs to 15 residues. Trimming left V 1 base short and J 2 bases short, with 12 bases between. The V gene's germline CDR1 is SEHNR and CDR2 FQNEAQ (reference sequence). CDR3 sequence: CASSLGPGLTYEQYF. CDR3 bases: TGTGCCAGCAGCTTAGGCCCGGGACTGACCTACGAGCAGTACTTC.

The V gene is TRBV6-1, the J gene TRBJ2-2; D unresolved. Germline loops: CDR1 MNHNS, CDR2 SASEGT. V shed 0 bases and J shed 2 bases, with 10 bases lying between them. The length of the CDR3 is 16 residues. The CDR3 loop reads CASSEAIGQNTGELFF. The CDR3 DNA sequence: TGTGCCAGCAGTGAAGCTATAGGGCAAAACACCGGGGAGCTGTTTTTT.

The chain links TRBV6-5 to TRBJ2-5; 10 bases map to TRBD1. This CDR3 region has 15 residues. Trimming removed 4 bases from V and 1 base from J; junction bases left unmatched: 3. Germline loops: CDR1 MNHEY, CDR2 SVGAGI. The CDR3 bases are TGTGCCAGCAGTTCAGGACAGGGGGTCCAAGAGACCCAGTACTTC. Encoded protein: CASSSGQGVQETQYF.

This chain joins TRBV27 and TRBJ1-5; D is undetermined. CDR1 MNHEY and CDR2 SMNVEV come from the germline V gene (reference sequence). The ends were cut back, 6 bases at V and 0 bases at J, with 12 bases in the middle. This CDR3 has 15 amino acids. The CDR3 reads CASREVGYSNQPQHF. Written as DNA, the CDR3 is TGTGCCAGCAGGGAGGTAGGCTATAGCAATCAGCCCCAGCATTTT.

A word on this clone: One junction end disagrees with the germline gene, perhaps due to a read error. This chain uses TRBV5-4 with TRBJ1-1; D unresolved. The CDR3 totals 13 residues. CDR1 and CDR2 from the germline V gene are SGHNT and YYREEE (reference sequence). CDR3 sequence (DNA): TGCGCCAGCAGCCAAGATCCGAACACTGAAGCTTTCTTT. Translated, it gives CASSQDPNTEAFF.

This clone was picked up one time. V is TRBV6-1 and J is TRBJ2-1; weak D call: TRBD2 (5 bases). This CDR3 spans 11 amino acids. Trimming cost V 5 bases and J 10 bases, with 9 bases left between them. Germline V gene lookup returns CDR1 MNHNS and CDR2 SASEGT. CDR3 coding DNA: TGTGCCAGCAGTCAGAGGGTAGAGCAGTTCTTC. This translates into CASSQRVEQFF.

The V and J genes are TRBV25-1 and TRBJ2-1; D is unclear. The germline V gene encodes CDR1 MGHDK and CDR2 SYGVNS. V shed 7 bases and J shed 8 bases, with 15 bases lying between them. The CDR3 has 13 residues. The CDR3 coding sequence is TGTGCCAGCACCCCGGCCCTTAAGGATGAGCAGTTCTTC. Protein product: CASTPALKDEQFF. The full variable domain, completed using reference TRBV25-1 and TRBJ2-1, is EADIYQTPRYLVIGTGKKITLECSQTMGHDKMYWYQQDPGMELHLIHYSYGVNSTEKGDLSSESTVSRIRTEHFPLTLESARPSHTSQYLCASTPALKDEQFFGPGTRLTVL.

This clone appeared a few times. The CDR3 region has the DNA TGTGCCAGCAAGTGGTATGAAAAACTGTTTTTT. This translates into CASKWYEKLFF. This sequence joins TRBV2 and TRBJ1-4; D remains ambiguous. The CDR3 sequence is 11 residues long. Germline lookup yields CDR1 SNHLY and CDR2 FYNNEI. Trimming took off 7 bases at V and 6 bases at J, with 6 bases between the two ends.

DNA of the CDR3: TGTGCCAGCAGCAGAGGTACTGAAGCTTTCTTT. Translated, it gives CASSRGTEAFF. The chain joins TRBV4-2 to TRBJ1-1; D gene unclear. CDR3 size: 11 residues. V lost 5 bases and J 5 bases, leaving 6 bases between the germline ends. The germline CDR1 and CDR2 sequences are LGHNA and YNFKEQ.

The chain links TRBV19 to TRBJ1-2; 7 nucleotides agree with TRBD1. Germline V gene sequence: CDR1 LNHDA, CDR2 SQIVND (reference sequence). The CDR3 is 14 amino acids. V shed 1 base and J 3 bases; nucleotides not matched to a gene: 2. The CDR3 DNA sequence: TGTGCCAGTAGTATAGGGGACAGTCACTATGGCTACACCTTC. The encoded protein is CASSIGDSHYGYTF.

The V call is TRBV2, the J call TRBJ1-4; a weak D match, TRBD1 (5 bases). V lost 6 bases and J 8 bases, leaving 16 bases between the germline ends. Germline V gives CDR1 SNHLY, CDR2 FYNNEI. The CDR3 length is 14 residues. CDR3 DNA: TGTGCCAGCAGGGGGGAGACCGGGGCCGAAAAACTGTTTTTT. Translated: CASRGETGAEKLFF.

V and J are TRBV6-6 and TRBJ1-6; D gene uncertain. Germline lookup yields CDR1 MNHNY and CDR2 SVGAGI (reference sequence). CDR3 length: 16 amino acids. Trimming removed 0 bases from V and 8 bases from J, with 14 bases in between. The CDR3, as DNA: TGTGCCAGCAGTTACTCGGTCGGGGATCTCTATTCACCCCTCCACTTT. This sequence encodes CASSYSVGDLYSPLHF.

The chain couples TRBV7-8 to TRBJ2-7, with D tentatively TRBD1 (5 bases). CDR3 length: 14 amino acids. Trimming cost V 0 bases and J 2 bases, with 8 bases left between them. Germline CDR1 and CDR2: SGHVS and FQNEAQ. CDR3 protein: CASSLAQGTYEQYF. The CDR3 DNA sequence: TGTGCCAGCAGCTTAGCCCAGGGTACCTACGAGCAGTACTTC.

The gene calls are TRBV11-2 and TRBJ1-4, with 9 bases aligning to TRBD1. V was clipped by 5 bases and J by 7 bases; unmatched bases: 5. Germline assignment: CDR1 SGHAT and CDR2 FQNNGV. This CDR3 has 14 residues. DNA of the CDR3: TGTGCCAGCAGCCGAGGGACAGGGATTGAAAAACTGTTTTTT. Translation gives CASSRGTGIEKLFF.

The sample holds one count of this clone. This rearrangement joins TRBV5-6 to TRBJ2-7; D tentatively fits TRBD1 or TRBD2 (5 bases each). The CDR3 totals 15 residues. V was cut by 0 bases and J by 5 bases, with 15 bases left in between. In germline, CDR1 is SGHDT, CDR2 YYEEEE. DNA for the CDR3: TGTGCCAGCAGCTTGGACGGGGCAGGGAACAACGAGCAGTACTTC. This encodes CASSLDGAGNNEQYF.

The chain employs TRBV28 and TRBJ1-2; 8 nucleotides line up with TRBD1. V was clipped by 3 bases and J by 4 bases; unmatched bases: 13. This CDR3 contains 17 residues. Looked up from germline, CDR1 is MDHEN and CDR2 is SYDVKM. The CDR3 DNA is TGTGCCAGCAGTTTTGGTCCGGACAGGGAGTTTTTCTATGGCTACACCTTC. It yields the protein CASSFGPDREFFYGYTF.